These 12 T cell receptor beta chains came from one sample sequenced in a study of OX40 agonist ivuxolimab in advanced cancers. Generated by immunoSEQ multiplex PCR, the TCRdb table keeps only in-frame clones and is missing some. The sample records 15,000 to 20,000 clones, 72% being singletons. Here the sequenced sample was CD4+ or CD8+ T cells sorted from blood, taken in a trial of the OX40 agonist ivuxolimab. Every receptor here comes from an adult with an advanced solid tumor such as melanoma, head and neck, liver or kidney cancer.

The chain recombines TRBV5-6 with TRBJ2-2; D is uncertain. Trimming removed 0 bases from V and 4 bases from J, with 4 bases in between. This CDR3 is built from 13 residues. Germline CDR1 reads SGHDT; CDR2 reads YYEEEE. The CDR3 here is CASSLGSTGELFF. In nucleotides, the CDR3 is TGTGCCAGCAGCTTGGGTTCCACCGGGGAGCTGTTTTTT.

This clone showed up just a few times. The chain carries TRBV27 and TRBJ2-1; 9 positions match TRBD1. V dropped 2 bases and J dropped 5; count of bases not matched to a gene: 10. CDR1 and CDR2 from the germline V gene are MNHEY and SMNVEV (reference sequence). CDR3 length: 17 amino acids. CDR3 sequence (DNA): TGTGCCAGCAGTTTAATTGGGTGGACAGGGGCCGACAATGAGCAGTTCTTC. Translated: CASSLIGWTGADNEQFF.

V and J are TRBV7-9 and TRBJ1-2; no definite D call. With 3 bases removed from V and 4 bases from J, the gap between germline ends came to 12 bases. The germline V gene encodes CDR1 SEHNR and CDR2 FQNEAQ (reference sequence). This CDR3 contains 14 residues. The CDR3 nucleotides read TGTGCCAGCAGCTTGATGGTGGCCGGCTATGGCTACACCTTC. It yields the protein CASSLMVAGYGYTF.

The rearrangement uses TRBV30 and TRBJ1-5; 7 bases are a match to TRBD1. Germline V gives CDR1 GTSNPN, CDR2 SVGIG (reference sequence). The CDR3 covers 14 residues. Germline trimming cut 1 base from V and 7 bases from J; bases unmatched to any gene: 7. The chain's CDR3 is CAWSARQGGQPQHF. The CDR3 DNA is TGTGCCTGGAGTGCCCGACAGGGTGGGCAGCCCCAGCATTTT.

This chain uses TRBV7-8 with TRBJ1-2; D may be TRBD1 (6 bases). Germline-derived CDR1 and CDR2 are SGHVS and FQNEAQ. This CDR3 region has 13 residues. The V and J ends lost 1 base and 5 bases respectively, with 8 bases between them. CDR3 sequence (DNA): TGTGCCAGCAGCTTAGGGGGGCCGTATGGCTACACCTTC. Translation: CASSLGGPYGYTF. Variable domain in full (rest from reference TRBV7-8 and TRBJ1-2): GAGVSQSPRYKVAKRGQDVALRCDPISGHVSLFWYQQALGQGPEFLTYFQNEAQLDKSGLPSDRFFAERPEGSVSTLKIQRTQQEDSAVYLCASSLGGPYGYTFGSGTRLTVV.

The rearrangement uses TRBV13 and TRBJ1-6; D might be TRBD1 (5 bases). V was pared by 2 bases and J by 6 bases, with 11 bases between. CDR1 is PRHDT and CDR2 is FYEKMQ in the germline V gene (reference sequence). This CDR3 spans 15 amino acids. CDR3 amino acids: CASSLQGDGNSPLHF. The DNA of the CDR3 is TGTGCCAGCAGCTTACAGGGTGACGGTAATTCACCCCTCCACTTT.

V is TRBV15 and J is TRBJ2-1; 7 bases line up with TRBD1. The CDR3 extends over 15 amino acids. With 1 base clipped from V and 8 bases from J, the junction kept 8 bases outside the gene matches. The V gene's germline CDR1 is LNHNV and CDR2 YYDKDF (reference sequence). The CDR3 sequence is CATSRGEGARDEQFF. The CDR3, as DNA: TGTGCCACCAGCAGAGGTGAGGGGGCTAGGGATGAGCAGTTCTTC.

The V and J genes are TRBV5-6 and TRBJ2-3; D might be TRBD2 (6 bases). V lost 0 bases and J 2 bases, leaving 7 bases between the germline ends. The CDR3 is made up of 14 amino acids. Germline V gives CDR1 SGHDT, CDR2 YYEEEE. CDR3 nucleotides: TGTGCCAGCAGCTTGGGCGGGACCACAGATACGCAGTATTTT. It is translated as CASSLGGTTDTQYF. The complete variable domain, with remaining parts taken from reference TRBV5-6 and TRBJ2-3, reads DAGVTQSPTHLIKTRGQQVTLRCSPKSGHDTVSWYQQALGQGPQFIFQYYEEEERQRGNFPDRFSGHQFPNYSSELNVNALLLGDSALYLCASSLGGTTDTQYFGPGTRLTVL.

The V gene is TRBV28, the J gene TRBJ1-2; 7 bases line up with TRBD1. V dropped 6 bases and J dropped 1; count of bases not matched to a gene: 5. Germline V gene data show CDR1 as MDHEN and CDR2 as SYDVKM. The CDR3 has 14 residues. The chain's CDR3 is CASRIQGFNYGYTF. The CDR3 DNA is TGTGCCAGCAGAATACAGGGGTTTAACTATGGCTACACCTTC.

The chain couples TRBV7-9 to TRBJ1-2; unclear D gene. The ends were cut back, 3 bases at V and 4 bases at J, with 9 bases in the middle. CDR3 length: 13 amino acids. Germline CDR1 SEHNR, CDR2 FQNEAQ (reference sequence). CDR3 nucleotide sequence: TGTGCCAGCAGCTTGACGGACGGCTATGGCTACACCTTC. Translated: CASSLTDGYGYTF. The whole variable domain, filled in from reference TRBV7-9 and TRBJ1-2, reads DTGVSQNPRHKITKRGQNVTFRCDPISEHNRLYWYRQTLGQGPEFLTYFQNEAQLEKSRLLSDRFSAERPKGSFSTLEIQRTEQGDSAMYLCASSLTDGYGYTFGSGTRLTVV.

The CDR3 here is CASSRTSGGPSTDTQYF. CDR3 nucleotides: TGTGCCAGCAGCCGGACTAGCGGGGGCCCTAGCACAGATACGCAGTATTTT. This rearrangement joins TRBV7-9 to TRBJ2-3; TRBD2 matches 13 bases. The V gene end was trimmed by 5 bases and the J gene end by 0 bases; junction bases not matched to a gene: 5. The CDR3 runs 17 residues. Germline lookup yields CDR1 SEHNR and CDR2 FQNEAQ (reference sequence).

V and J are TRBV15 and TRBJ1-5, with D maybe TRBD1 (5 bases). V shed 8 bases and J shed 8 bases, with 22 bases lying between them. This CDR3 is built from 15 residues. Germline CDR1 and CDR2: LNHNV and YYDKDF (reference sequence). This CDR3 reads CATQLTRQREEPQHF. CDR3 DNA: TGTGCCACCCAATTAACCAGACAGCGGGAGGAGCCCCAGCATTTT.